This entry features one TCR beta chain sequence. Its antigen remains unidentified. Caucasian individuals from Russia who were healthy and aged roughly 6 to 100 acted as donors. Peripheral blood samples of approximately 10 milliliters were drawn from each donor. A second PCR of roughly 7 to 11 cycles used a sample-barcoded 5' primer and a J-beta primer mix. TCRdb analysed the 5' RACE reads with MiXCR anew, one entry per CDR3 protein. The sample lists hundreds of thousands of distinct CDR3 sequences; 40% to 50% were seen once. CDR3 length: 17 residues. The sample comes from a study of blood T cells in healthy people across ages. Whole-study results and caveats: Changes seen in expanded clonotypes were possibly confounded by donor CMV status left unknown. Measured against age, TCR beta diversity per million T cells decreased in a roughly linear manner.

The sample taken for sequencing was blood. The receptor comes from a man in his 60s in good health. This chain uses TRBV12-3 or TRBV12-4 with TRBJ2-5; a possible D gene is TRBD1 (5 bases). The DNA end favors TRBJ2-7, so the J call may be wrong. CDR3 region: CASSGRQTVLYTYEQYF. CDR3 bases: TGTGCCAGCAGTGGCCGACAGACTGTTCTGTACACCTACGAGCAGTACTTC.